This T cell receptor beta chain was retrieved from a study of CXCR3-negative and CXCR3-positive naive CD8 T cells (dated by TCRdb to the late 2010s). Looking at the study overall: In total, approximately 140 million TRB reads were obtained, which works out to roughly 1.5 +/- 0.3 million reads per library. Diversity and physicochemical repertoire analyses covered 11 donors pooled from two independent experiments. The TRBV-TRBJ cluster analysis covered naive subsets from 5 or 6 donors and memory cells from 3 donors. Study-level results and caveats: Because surface CD5, which is linked to self-reactivity in mice, was comparable between the naive subsets, TCR interaction strength was also inferred from the physicochemical properties of TRB CDR3s. Within the same donor, TRBV-TRBJ usage looked similar between naive CXCR3-negative and CXCR3-positive cells, but memory cells had distinct patterns. Compared with CXCR3-negative naive cells, CXCR3-positive naive cells had TRB CDR3s with higher hydrophobicity (lower Kidera factor 4), lower energy, and higher strength and volume indices. Both naive subsets had comparably high repertoire diversity, while memory CD8+ T cells had much lower repertoire diversity. Freshly isolated PBMCs were used for most assays because CXCR3 expression went down partially after cryopreservation.

Sequencing was carried out with a NextSeq 550. The Human TCR Profiling Kit (MiLaboratory) was used to prepare UMI-labeled 5' RACE TRB cDNA libraries. cDNA synthesis used the entire amount of extracted RNA, and PCR amplification then used the entire amount of cDNA produced. The libraries were made side by side, with each library going through the same number of PCR cycles. The authors' pipeline ran thus. About 50,000 +/- 10,000 unique UMI-labeled TRB cDNA molecules per library were extracted with MIGEC and MiXCR, with at least two reads per UMI required. On average, roughly 40,000 +/- 10,000 functional in-frame TRB CDR3 nucleotide clonotypes lacking stop codons were found per library. After downsampling to 5000 UMI-labeled TRB molecules per sample, diversity metrics such as normalized Shannon-Wiener and Chao1 were calculated in VDJtools. For the central five CDR3 residues, VDJtools calculated physicochemical properties weighted by clonotype size, namely interaction energy, strength, volume and Kidera factor 4. The reads, reprocessed by TCRdb, yield one row per CDR3 protein sequence and no DNA. The V and J calls and clone size are TCRdb's, not the authors'. The table for this sample shows about 140,000 distinct CDR3 sequences. The ten largest clones take up 0.4% to 0.5% of the sample.

A note on this clonotype: Its antigen is unknown.

Each CD8+ T cell subset was flow-sorted in triplicate, with 250,000 to 350,000 cells per subset placed directly into RLT lysis buffer. To exclude memory contaminants, naive CD8+ T cells were stringently defined as CD45RO-CCR7+CD27+CD95-. Peripheral blood mononuclear cells were isolated from buffy coats by standard density gradient centrifugation. Naive CXCR3-negative and CXCR3-positive CD8+ T cells were flow-sorted on a FACSAria III. Total RNA was extracted from sorted cells with an RNeasy Mini Kit. Sequences SGHDN (CDR1) and FVKESK (CDR2) are obtained from the germline V gene. The CDR3 has 17 amino acids, counting the end cysteine and phenylalanine. The DNA sequence is not available.

Sequenced sample: naive CXCR3+ CD8+ T cells from blood. In the paper's terms, the cell subset or site label means: CD45RO-CCR7+CD27+CD95- naive CD8+ T cells expressing CXCR3 (TNR3+). The chain is assembled from TRBV14 and TRBJ2-5; without DNA, the TCRdb call of TRBD1 cannot be checked. The clonotype comes from a human donor in good health. Some clones in this sample may be carry-over from other donors' samples. The encoded CDR3 is CASSRGESGSFQETQYF.